These T cell receptor beta chains were read from a single sample in a study of shared clonotypes between healthy human individuals. Assay: immunoSEQ multiplex PCR; the TCRdb copy retains only in-frame clones and omits some. The sample records hundreds of thousands of clones, about 98% being singletons. The sequenced sample was naive CD8+ T cells sorted from blood. Source of these receptors: a young man in good health. Each CDR3 is given with its conserved first and last residue. Each record gives: CDR3 length, J gene, D gene, clone size, V gene, CDR3 protein, CDR3 DNA. D genes are given only for firm matches. Clone sizes are given selectively: once, few, many, or a class where the clone is expanded.

>15|TRBJ1-4|.|.|TRBV5-4
CASGLGPSTNEKLFF
TGTGCCAGCGGATTGGGGCCCTCAACTAATGAAAAACTGTTTTTT
>14|TRBJ2-7|TRBD2|few|TRBV13
CASSLRLAAYEQYF
TGTGCCAGCAGCTTAAGACTAGCGGCCTACGAGCAGTACTTC
>16|TRBJ1-5|.|.|TRBV21-1
CASSKEMDRGNQPQHF
TGTGCCAGCAGCAAAGAGATGGACAGGGGTAATCAGCCCCAGCATTTT
>13|TRBJ2-5|.|.|TRBV11-3
CASSLSGFEHQYF
TGTGCCAGCAGCTTATCCGGGTTCGAGCACCAGTACTTC
>16|TRBJ1-2|.|once|TRBV6-5
CASSSSGQTPHYGYTF
TGTGCCAGCAGTTCTAGTGGGCAGACGCCTCACTATGGCTACACCTTC
>14|TRBJ2-7|.|.|TRBV29-1
CSAVRSGGGYEQYF
TGCAGCGCGGTGAGGAGTGGAGGAGGATACGAGCAGTACTTC
>12|TRBJ2-1|.|.|TRBV5-5
CASSLAYNEQFF
TGTGCCAGCAGCCTAGCTTACAATGAGCAGTTCTTC
>15|TRBJ2-1|.|.|TRBV4-1
CASSQSVAVLHEQFF
TGCGCCAGCAGCCAATCGGTCGCAGTTCTCCATGAGCAGTTCTTC
>13|TRBJ1-5|.|.|TRBV27
CASSWGPNQPQHF
TGTGCCAGCAGTTGGGGACCCAATCAGCCCCAGCATTTT
>12|TRBJ2-3|.|.|TRBV5-4
CASSSGRDTQYF
TGTGCCAGCAGCTCCGGGAGAGATACGCAGTATTTT
>12|TRBJ2-7|.|.|TRBV11-2
CASSLVKDEQYF
TGTGCCAGCAGCTTAGTAAAGGACGAGCAGTACTTC
>16|TRBJ2-5|TRBD1|.|TRBV27
CASSLIGTGSRETQYF
TGTGCCAGCAGTTTAATCGGGACAGGGTCGCGAGAGACCCAGTACTTC
>16|TRBJ2-1|TRBD1|.|TRBV6-5
CASSYDRVSSYNEQFF
TGTGCCAGCAGTTATGACAGGGTGAGCTCCTACAATGAGCAGTTCTTC
>13|TRBJ1-1|.|once|TRBV27
CASISGRDTEAFF
TGTGCCAGCATCTCAGGTCGGGACACTGAAGCTTTCTTT
>14|TRBJ2-6|.|.|TRBV27
CASMPGAGANVLTF
TGTGCCAGCATGCCGGGAGCTGGGGCCAACGTCCTGACTTTC
>14|TRBJ2-7|.|.|TRBV11-2
CASSLAGSTYEQYF
TGTGCCAGCAGCTTAGCCGGCAGCACCTACGAGCAGTACTTC
>16|TRBJ1-2|TRBD1|.|TRBV7-2
CASSLGAGTGTDGYTF
TGTGCCAGCAGCTTAGGCGCGGGGACAGGGACCGACGGCTACACCTTC
>15|TRBJ1-4|.|.|TRBV4-1
CASSPGITTNEKLFF
TGCGCCAGCAGCCCAGGGATCACAACTAATGAAAAACTGTTTTTT
>14|TRBJ2-3|.|.|TRBV5-5
CASSFIDGTGTQYF
TGTGCCAGCAGCTTCATCGACGGAACGGGTACGCAGTATTTT
>13|TRBJ2-1|.|.|TRBV29-1
CSVRTPTNNEQFF
TGCAGCGTCCGGACGCCTACCAACAATGAGCAGTTCTTC
>12|TRBJ2-7|.|few|TRBV28
CASSLTLYEQYF
TGTGCCAGCAGTTTAACCTTATACGAGCAGTACTTC
>12|TRBJ2-1|.|.|TRBV29-1
CSVLGGEPPQFF
TGCAGCGTTCTGGGGGGTGAGCCCCCCCAGTTCTTC